This T cell receptor beta chain is drawn from a study of T cells in Graves' hyperthyroidism and ophthalmopathy. Background on the study: Peripheral blood sampling occurred at initial diagnosis, before any treatment.

The junction had 9 bases not matched to a gene; V was cut back by 6 bases and J by 2 bases. Germline CDR1 is SGHRS and CDR2 is YFSETQ. CDR3 length: 16 amino acids. Amplification yielded TCR beta CDR3 regions, with RNA transcripts as the source. The TCR CDR3 first-round RT-PCR relied on the HTBI primer set. TCRdb fed the multiplex PCR reads into MiXCR, producing one record per CDR3 protein. This table holds about 380,000 distinct CDR3 sequences, 13% to 15% found once. Sequenced: blood. The source of this sequence is a woman younger than 45 with Graves' ophthalmopathy. The chain joins TRBV5-1 to TRBJ2-1; 9 bases are a match to TRBD2. CDR3 bases: TGCGCCAGCACAAACGTGGGCGGGGGGGCCTACAATGAGCAGTTCTTC. Protein product: CASTNVGGGAYNEQFF.